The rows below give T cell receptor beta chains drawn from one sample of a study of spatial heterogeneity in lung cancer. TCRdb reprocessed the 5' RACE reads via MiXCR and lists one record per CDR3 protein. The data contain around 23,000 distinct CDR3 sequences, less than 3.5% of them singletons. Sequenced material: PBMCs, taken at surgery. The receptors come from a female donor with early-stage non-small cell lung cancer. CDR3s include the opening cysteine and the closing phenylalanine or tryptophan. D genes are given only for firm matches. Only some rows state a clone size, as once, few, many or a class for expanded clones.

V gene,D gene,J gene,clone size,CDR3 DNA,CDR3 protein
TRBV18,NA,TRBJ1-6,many,TGTGCCAGCTCACCGGTCAGGGAGTCCAATTCACCCCTCCACTTT,CASSPVRESNSPLHF
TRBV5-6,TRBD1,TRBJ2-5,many,TGTGCCAGCAGCGGAGGACAGGGGGCCCGGGAGACCCAGTACTTC,CASSGGQGARETQYF
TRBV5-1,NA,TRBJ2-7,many,TGCGCCAGCAGCACTATGGACCCGAGCTACGAGCAGTACTTC,CASSTMDPSYEQYF
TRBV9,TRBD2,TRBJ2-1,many,TGTGCCAGCAGCGTAGCGGGACTAGGGAATGAGCAGTTCTTC,CASSVAGLGNEQFF
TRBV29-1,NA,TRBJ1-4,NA,TGCAGCGCCCTCGGTCGCGGTAATGAAAAACTGTTTTTT,CSALGRGNEKLFF
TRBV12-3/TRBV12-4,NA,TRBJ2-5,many,TGTGCCAGCAGTTTGGCAGGGGCAGGGGAGACCCAGTACTTC,CASSLAGAGETQYF
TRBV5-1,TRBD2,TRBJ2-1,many,TGCGCCAGCAGCGCGGGACTAGCGGAAGGGGGGGAGCAGTTCTTC,CASSAGLAEGGEQFF
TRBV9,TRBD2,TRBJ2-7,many,TGTGCCAGCAGCGTAGGTTCTAGCGGGATTTACGAGCAGTACTTC,CASSVGSSGIYEQYF
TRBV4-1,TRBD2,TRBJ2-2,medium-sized,TGCGCCAGCAGCCACCTCATGCTAGCGGGAGAAAGCACCGGGGAGCTGTTTTTT,CASSHLMLAGESTGELFF
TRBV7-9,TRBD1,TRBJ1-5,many,TGTGCCAGCAGCTTCGGACAGGGACGAGAGCCCCAGCATTTT,CASSFGQGREPQHF